This T cell receptor beta chain was observed in a study of tumor-infiltrating lymphocytes in primary liver carcinoma. Findings and caveats of the study: Among the pair types, tumor region pairs showed more overlap than tumor-adjacent and tumor-blood pairs.

The investigators made TCR beta cDNA from about 510 ng total RNA, using a constant-region primer. Three-round nested multiplex PCR performed with slightly modified ARM-PCR produced the TCR beta libraries. The study ran its first two PCR rounds for roughly 10 cycles each, using TRBV1-TRBV30 forward primers and a C-beta reverse primer. TCRdb ran MiXCR on the multiplex PCR reads and lists one entry per CDR3 protein. The sample has fewer than 75,000 distinct CDR3 sequences, roughly two thirds seen once. This clonotype has a count of ten or more. Its antigen is unidentified. Co-extracted RNA and DNA came from around 18-30 mg of unsorted bulk tissue. Every patient in the cohort had a primary liver carcinoma. That carcinoma was treated by surgical resection. Every tumor specimen contained over 85% viable tumor cells. CDR1 is MNHNY, CDR2 SVGAGI, per germline (reference sequence). The CDR3 consists of 17 residues. J gave up 0 bases and V 8 bases, and 10 bases lay outside the gene matches.

The sample was liver tumor tissue from sampling region 4. The subset: tumor region T4, right-lateral pole. This TCR came from a man between 35 and 55 years old with primary liver carcinoma and hepatitis B virus infection. The chain employs TRBV6-6 and TRBJ1-5; TRBD1 matches at 10 bases. The DNA of the CDR3 is TGTGCCAGCGCCGGGACAGGGGCCGGAGGTAGCAATCAGCCCCAGCATTTT. Its translation is CASAGTGAGGSNQPQHF.